The rows below give T cell receptor beta chains drawn from one sample of a study of T-cell memory formation after mild COVID-19. TCRdb called the 5' RACE reads again in MiXCR, with one record for every CDR3 protein. The data hold around 470,000 distinct CDR3 sequences, with around 18% observed a single time. The specimen was PBMCs or a T cell subset sorted from them (not recorded which). The source of these receptors is an adult woman who had mild COVID-19 (a few samples of this study predate the infection). Cell type and time point are not known. Each CDR3 is given with its conserved first and last residue. D genes are given only for firm matches. Where a row states a size, it is once, few, many or the class of an expanded clone; other rows omit it.

>.|TRBJ2-1|TRBV20-1|.
TGCAGTGCGTGGGACCGCGGGGGCACTGAGCAGTTCTTC
CSAWDRGGTEQFF
>TRBD2|TRBJ2-1|TRBV7-2|many
TGTGCCAGCAGCTCAATAGCCGGACTAGCGGGGACCGGAGAGCAGTTCTTC
CASSSIAGLAGTGEQFF
>TRBD1|TRBJ2-1|TRBV9|.
TGTGCCAGCAGCCCCGATACAGGGGTAACCAATGAGCAGTTCTTC
CASSPDTGVTNEQFF
>.|TRBJ1-2|TRBV7-9|few
TGTGCCAGCAGCTTAGCAACTAACTATGGCTACACCTTC
CASSLATNYGYTF
>.|TRBJ1-2|TRBV19|.
TGTGCCAGCAGACCGGGGGACATCCGTGGCTATGGCTACACCTTC
CASRPGDIRGYGYTF
>.|TRBJ1-6|TRBV27|few
TGTGCCAGCAGTCCCTTGGGACTGACCCTCCACTTT
CASSPLGLTLHF
>.|TRBJ1-1|TRBV4-2|.
TGTGCCAGCAGCCAAGATGGGGCGCGGACTGAAGCTTTCTTT
CASSQDGARTEAFF
>.|TRBJ1-1|TRBV6-2/TRBV6-3|.
TGTGCCAGCAGTTACGCGGGGGGAGGCACTGAAGCTTTCTTT
CASSYAGGGTEAFF
>.|TRBJ1-1|TRBV2|.
TGTGCCAGCAGTGAAGCGGGACATATCACTGAAGCTTTCTTT
CASSEAGHITEAFF
>TRBD1|TRBJ1-4|TRBV20-1|few
TGCAGTGCCCCGGACAGGAGCAAGGGGAATGAAAAACTGTTTTTT
CSAPDRSKGNEKLFF
>TRBD2|TRBJ2-3|TRBV4-2|few
TGTGCCAGCAGCCAAGAGGGACTAGTCAGCACAGATACGCAGTATTTT
CASSQEGLVSTDTQYF
>.|TRBJ1-1|TRBV6-4|many
TGTGCCAGCAGTGTGCTAGGGGGGGCTACTGAAGCTTTCTTT
CASSVLGGATEAFF
>.|TRBJ1-1|TRBV9|few
TGTGCCAGCAGCCCAATTTTGGGACGGACTGAAGCTTTCTTT
CASSPILGRTEAFF
>TRBD1|TRBJ2-7|TRBV2|few
TGTGCCAGCAGGGACAGGGAAATCGAGCAGTACTTC
CASRDREIEQYF
>TRBD1|TRBJ2-7|TRBV19|.
TGTGCCAGGATACAAGACGGGACAGGGATTCCCTACGAGCAGTACTTC
CARIQDGTGIPYEQYF
>.|TRBJ2-5|TRBV29-1|.
TGCAGCGTTGAGCCAGGCACTATGGACCAGTACTTC
CSVEPGTMDQYF
>TRBD2|TRBJ2-1|TRBV29-1|.
TGCAGCGGCCAAGGGCTAGCGGGAGGTGGTGAGCAGTTCTTC
CSGQGLAGGGEQFF
>TRBD1|TRBJ2-3|TRBV28|.
TGTGCCAGCACCAAGGACAGGGGGCGCCTAGATACGCAGTATTTT
CASTKDRGRLDTQYF
>.|TRBJ2-3|TRBV29-1|few
TGCAGCGTTGTCGGACGGTTAAGGGATACGCAGTATTTT
CSVVGRLRDTQYF
>.|TRBJ1-1|TRBV30|few
TGTGCCTGGAGTGTAATAAATGGTGACAGACAAGCTTTCTTT
CAWSVINGDRQAFF
>.|TRBJ1-3|TRBV15|few
TGTGCCACTCTAGGATTCTCTGGAAACACCATATATTTT
CATLGFSGNTIYF
>.|TRBJ2-3|TRBV18|.
TGTGCCAGCTCACCGAATTCTGCCACAGATACGCAGTATTTT
CASSPNSATDTQYF
>TRBD2|TRBJ2-1|TRBV27|few
TGTGCCAGCAGTTCTCGGACTAGCGCCTACAATGAGCAGTTCTTC
CASSSRTSAYNEQFF
>TRBD1|TRBJ2-7|TRBV10-3|few
TGTGCCATCAGTGAGCCGGGACAGGGGGAATACGAGCAGTACTTC
CAISEPGQGEYEQYF
>.|TRBJ2-1|TRBV5-1|many
TGCGCCAGCAGCTTTTACCCCTCGACAGATTACTACAATGAGCAGTTCTTC
CASSFYPSTDYYNEQFF
>.|TRBJ2-5|TRBV24-1|few
TGTGCCACCAGTGATATCCTGGACAGCGGGGAGACCCAGTACTTC
CATSDILDSGETQYF
>.|TRBJ2-5|TRBV12-3/TRBV12-4|.
TGTGCCAGCAGTTTGATGTCGCAGAGAGAGACCCAGTACTTC
CASSLMSQRETQYF
>.|TRBJ1-1|TRBV5-1|.
TGCGCCAGCAGCGATCGTAAGGGGAACACTGAAGCTTTCTTT
CASSDRKGNTEAFF
>.|TRBJ2-2|TRBV6-6|.
TGTGCCAGCAGTTACTCGCCAGGCGAAGTGTTTTGGACCGGGGAGCTGTTTTTT
CASSYSPGEVFWTGELFF
>.|TRBJ2-2|TRBV5-1|few
TGCGCCAGCAGTCCCGTAGACAACACCGGGGAGCTGTTTTTT
CASSPVDNTGELFF
>.|TRBJ1-1|TRBV6-2/TRBV6-3|few
TGTGCCAGCAAGAACGGGCAGGGAGCTGAAGCTTTCTTT
CASKNGQGAEAFF
>.|TRBJ2-7|TRBV6-2/TRBV6-3|.
TGTGCCAGCTATGGCATAAGGACCTCCTACGAGCAGTACTTC
CASYGIRTSYEQYF
>.|TRBJ2-2|TRBV29-1|few
TGCAGCGTTGCAGGGTCAGGGACCACCGGGGAGCTGTTTTTT
CSVAGSGTTGELFF
>.|TRBJ2-7|TRBV9|few
TGTGCCAGCAGCGCCTTACCGGGACACTGGGACGAGCAGTACTTC
CASSALPGHWDEQYF
>TRBD1|TRBJ2-2|TRBV12-3/TRBV12-4|.
TGTGCCAGCAGTCTCCGGGACAGGGTGAACACCGGGGAGCTGTTTTTT
CASSLRDRVNTGELFF
>TRBD2|TRBJ2-5|TRBV12-3/TRBV12-4|few
TGTGCCAGCAGTTTGTATTCGGGAGGGGAGACCCAGTACTTC
CASSLYSGGETQYF
>.|TRBJ1-1|TRBV2|.
TGTGCCAGCAGTGAACAGGCAGGGAAGAACACTGAAGCTTTCTTT
CASSEQAGKNTEAFF
>.|TRBJ2-1|TRBV12-3/TRBV12-4|.
TGTGCCAGCAGTTTAAGGGGGTTCTACAATGAGCAGTTCTTC
CASSLRGFYNEQFF